These 29 T cell receptor beta chains were sequenced from one sample in a study of cytomegalovirus exposure and HLA in healthy donors. Researchers ran the PCR with 60 Vbeta and 13 Jbeta primers. TCRdb's copy holds only in-frame clones and misses some; the assay was immunoSEQ multiplex PCR. The sample carries roughly 200,000 clones, around 88% recorded once. The sample taken for sequencing was PBMCs. The receptor source for this set is a woman aged 25 to 39 in good health and CMV-seronegative.

J is TRBJ2-5 and V is TRBV7-2; D unclear. The CDR3 loop spans 16 amino acids. Between the trimmed V and J ends, which lost 2 bases and 5 bases, there was a span of 18 bases. CDR1 and CDR2 (germline): SGHTA, FQGNSA. The CDR3 sequence is CASSLYIGFLIETQYF. DNA of the CDR3: TGTGCCAGCAGCTTATATATCGGTTTTTTGATCGAGACCCAGTACTTC.

The chain combines TRBV28 with TRBJ2-1, with 11 bases aligning to TRBD2. The CDR3 is made up of 16 amino acids. V shed 6 bases and J 4 bases; nucleotides not matched to a gene: 8. The V gene's germline CDR1 is MDHEN and CDR2 SYDVKM. The CDR3 loop is CASRTPGLAGYNEQFF. The CDR3 coding sequence is TGTGCCAGCAGAACCCCAGGACTAGCGGGTTACAATGAGCAGTTCTTC.

J is TRBJ1-5 and V is TRBV28; tentative D call: TRBD1 (5 bases). V was shortened by 6 bases and J by 3 bases, with 21 bases between the two germline ends. In germline, CDR1 is MDHEN, CDR2 SYDVKM. The length of the CDR3 is 17 residues. CDR3: CASSSNLGGRVNQPQHF. The CDR3 DNA reads TGTGCCAGCAGCTCGAACCTCGGGGGAAGGGTCAATCAGCCCCAGCATTTT.

The chain employs TRBV5-1 and TRBJ2-7; D perhaps matches TRBD1 (6 bases). The CDR3 has 15 amino acids. The germline V and J ends were trimmed by 4 bases and 1 base, with 15 bases remaining between them. CDR1 is SGHRS, CDR2 YFSETQ, per germline. The DNA of the CDR3 is TGCGCCAGCAGCCCGCTTTCGACAGGATCCTACGAGCAGTACTTC. This translates into CASSPLSTGSYEQYF.

This rearrangement joins TRBV18 to TRBJ2-1, with 7 bases lining up with TRBD1. The CDR3 has 18 residues. V dropped 2 bases and J dropped 5; count of bases not matched to a gene: 15. The germline CDR1 and CDR2 sequences are KGHSH and LQKENI. CDR3 DNA sequence: TGTGCCAGCTCACCAGGGTCCTATCGACAGGGTACGGACAATGAGCAGTTCTTC. It specifies CASSPGSYRQGTDNEQFF.

The chain has TRBV28 and TRBJ2-7, with TRBD2 matching 7 bases. CDR3 length equals 15 residues. After removal of 6 bases from V and 0 bases from J, the junction contained 8 bases not matched to a gene. Germline V CDR1 and CDR2: MDHEN, SYDVKM. CDR3 DNA: TGTGCCAGCAGATCCCTAGCGGAGAGCTCCTACGAGCAGTACTTC. As protein: CASRSLAESSYEQYF.

V gene TRBV6-1 combines with J gene TRBJ2-7, with 9 bases identical to TRBD1. Germline V gives CDR1 MNHNS, CDR2 SASEGT. The CDR3 has 13 residues. J gave up 6 bases and V 7 bases, and 7 bases lay outside the gene matches. CDR3 nucleotide sequence: TGTGCCAGCAAATGGACAGGGGCCTTCGAGCAGTACTTC. It is translated as CASKWTGAFEQYF.

The V call is TRBV5-1, the J call TRBJ2-4; 11 nucleotides agree with TRBD2. The CDR3 runs to 15 residues. The V and J ends lost 0 bases and 7 bases, in that order; junction bases with no gene match: 3. The germline V gene has CDR1 SGHRS and CDR2 YFSETQ. The CDR3 loop reads CASSLGSGGANIQYF. Written as DNA, the CDR3 is TGCGCCAGCAGCTTGGGTAGCGGGGGGGCTAACATTCAGTACTTC.

This clone occurred once. The gene calls are TRBV5-1 and TRBJ2-3; 7 bases align to TRBD1. Germline trimming cut 1 base from V and 5 bases from J; bases unmatched to any gene: 10. The CDR3 length is 16 residues. Germline V gene data show CDR1 as SGHRS and CDR2 as YFSETQ. The CDR3 loop is CASSLPFDRVGDTQYF. The CDR3, as DNA: TGCGCCAGCAGCTTGCCCTTTGACAGGGTAGGAGATACGCAGTATTTT.

The genes are TRBV28 and TRBJ1-5; perhaps TRBD1 as D (5 bases). Germline V gene data show CDR1 as MDHEN and CDR2 as SYDVKM. CDR3 length: 15 amino acids. V was trimmed by 2 bases and J by 5 bases, leaving 13 bases between them. DNA for the CDR3: TGTGCCAGCAGTTTAGTCTCCACAGGTCATCAGCCCCAGCATTTT. Amino acids: CASSLVSTGHQPQHF.

This chain uses TRBV28 with TRBJ1-1, with D possibly TRBD1 on 6 matching bases. CDR1 is MDHEN and CDR2 is SYDVKM in the germline V gene. V lost 3 bases to trimming and J lost 1 base, with 12 bases between them. This CDR3 comprises 15 residues. CDR3 sequence reads: CASSFPGQRNTEAFF. The CDR3 nucleotides are TGTGCCAGCAGTTTTCCGGGACAAAGGAACACTGAAGCTTTCTTT.

DNA of the CDR3: TGTGCCAGCAGCTTAAGTGCGGGAGGGCTCAATGAGCAGTTCTTC. Translation: CASSLSAGGLNEQFF. The rearrangement links TRBV7-9 to TRBJ2-1, with TRBD2 matching 9 bases. J lost 6 bases, V lost 2 bases, and 5 bases had no gene match. Germline V gives CDR1 SEHNR, CDR2 FQNEAQ (reference sequence). The CDR3 runs to 15 residues.

This clone was detected only a few times. This sequence joins TRBV5-1 and TRBJ1-1, with D tentatively TRBD1 (5 bases). From germline, CDR1 is SGHRS and CDR2 YFSETQ. V lost 3 bases and J lost 1, with 13 bases in between. The CDR3 runs 15 residues. The CDR3 region is CASSYAQEGNTEAFF. The CDR3 bases are TGCGCCAGCAGCTACGCACAGGAGGGGAACACTGAAGCTTTCTTT.

The CDR3 sequence is CASTVLNTGELFF. The CDR3 DNA follows: TGTGCCAGCACCGTTTTGAACACCGGGGAGCTGTTTTTT. The V and J genes are TRBV2 and TRBJ2-2, with D hard to call. From germline, CDR1 is SNHLY and CDR2 FYNNEI. This CDR3 is built from 13 residues. The V end lost 7 bases, the J end lost 1 base, and 7 bases lay between the germline ends. Full variable domain (outside the CDR3, taken from reference TRBV2 and TRBJ2-2): EPEVTQTPSHQVTQMGQEVILRCVPISNHLYFYWYRQILGQKVEFLVSFYNNEISEKSEIFDDQFSVERPDGSNFTLKIRSTKLEDSAMYFCASTVLNTGELFFGEGSRLTVL.

V gene TRBV11-1 combines with J gene TRBJ2-5; 13 positions match TRBD2. The CDR3 totals 15 residues. V shed 4 bases, J shed 5 bases, and the junction held 4 bases outside the gene matches. Germline CDR1 is SGHAT and CDR2 is FQDESV (reference sequence). CDR3 DNA: TGTGCCAGCAGCTCCGGACTAGCGGGAGAGGAGACCCAGTACTTC. This gives the protein CASSSGLAGEETQYF.

This chain links TRBV28 with TRBJ2-7; D perhaps matches TRBD1 (5 bases). Trimming stripped 6 bases from V and 9 bases from J, with 24 bases between. Germline V gene lookup returns CDR1 MDHEN and CDR2 SYDVKM. The CDR3 sequence is 15 residues long. The CDR3 sequence: CASSSSDPGLSGQYF. The CDR3, as DNA: TGTGCCAGCAGCTCTTCTGACCCAGGGCTCTCCGGGCAGTACTTC.

The V and J genes are TRBV6-5 and TRBJ1-1, with D uncertain. This CDR3 has 16 residues. The germline V gene has CDR1 MNHEY and CDR2 SVGAGI. V lost 0 bases, J lost 0 bases, and 11 bases lay in between. CDR3 in amino acids: CASSYSPTTMNTEAFF. The DNA of the CDR3 is TGTGCCAGCAGTTACTCCCCAACTACTATGAACACTGAAGCTTTCTTT.

Here the CDR3 DNA reads TGTGCCAGCAGCTTAGCGTCCGAGGAATCAAGCTCCTACAATGAGCAGTTCTTC. Its protein product is CASSLASEESSSYNEQFF. The rearrangement joins TRBV7-9 to TRBJ2-1; D remains ambiguous. The germline gives CDR1 SEHNR, CDR2 FQNEAQ (reference sequence). The CDR3 is 18 amino acids. V shed 0 bases and J shed 0 bases, with 15 bases lying between them. Supplemented by reference TRBV7-9 and TRBJ2-1, the full variable domain reads DTGVSQNPRHKITKRGQNVTFRCDPISEHNRLYWYRQTLGQGPEFLTYFQNEAQLEKSRLLSDRFSAERPKGSFSTLEIQRTEQGDSAMYLCASSLASEESSSYNEQFFGPGTRLTVL.

This chain links TRBV28 with TRBJ2-7, with TRBD1 matching 12 bases. The CDR3 contains 17 residues. V lost 5 bases to trimming and J lost 4 bases; unmatched junction nucleotides: 12. The V gene's germline CDR1 is MDHEN and CDR2 SYDVKM. CDR3: CASSIPLGTGGQYEQYF. The DNA of the CDR3 is TGTGCCAGCAGTATCCCTTTGGGGACAGGGGGCCAGTACGAGCAGTACTTC.

V is TRBV5-1 and J is TRBJ2-3, with 7 bases that match TRBD2. V shed 4 bases, J shed 5 bases, and the junction held 7 bases outside the gene matches. This CDR3 region has 14 residues. Per the germline V gene, CDR1 is SGHRS and CDR2 is YFSETQ. In nucleotides, the CDR3 is TGCGCCAGCAGCACGGGAGGAAGGGAAGATACGCAGTATTTT. The encoded protein is CASSTGGREDTQYF. Drawing the rest from reference TRBV5-1 and TRBJ2-3, the complete variable domain is KAGVTQTPRYLIKTRGQQVTLSCSPISGHRSVSWYQQTPGQGLQFLFEYFSETQRNKGNFPGRFSGRQFSNSRSEMNVSTLELGDSALYLCASSTGGREDTQYFGPGTRLTVL.

V and J are TRBV7-2 and TRBJ1-5, with D maybe TRBD1 (6 bases). This CDR3 spans 15 amino acids. The germline V and J ends were trimmed by 5 bases and 0 bases, with 11 bases remaining between them. Germline V gene sequence: CDR1 SGHTA, CDR2 FQGNSA. CDR3 sequence: CASSTDRFSNQPQHF. The DNA of the CDR3 is TGTGCCAGCAGCACGGACAGATTTAGCAATCAGCCCCAGCATTTT.

The rearrangement joins TRBV27 to TRBJ1-2, with no clear D. Trimming stripped 8 bases from V and 4 bases from J, with 17 bases between. The germline gives CDR1 MNHEY, CDR2 SMNVEV (reference sequence). This CDR3 has 14 amino acids. CDR3 nucleotide sequence: TGTGCCAGCCACGAGGGAGTGGGCGTCTATGGCTACACCTTC. Its translation is CASHEGVGVYGYTF.

V is TRBV28 and J is TRBJ2-3, with 7 bases that match TRBD2. V lost 3 bases and J lost 7; bases outside the gene matches: 13. This CDR3 spans 16 amino acids. The germline V gene has CDR1 MDHEN and CDR2 SYDVKM. The DNA of the CDR3 is TGTGCCAGCAGTTTTCTCGGGACTACCCAAGAGAATACGCAGTATTTT. Translating gives CASSFLGTTQENTQYF.

The chain combines TRBV5-1 with TRBJ2-6; a possible D gene is TRBD2 (6 bases). Germline V gene sequence: CDR1 SGHRS, CDR2 YFSETQ. The CDR3 length is 20 residues. V was cut by 3 bases and J by 4 bases, with 26 bases left in between. As DNA, the CDR3 is TGCGCCAGCAGCTCCCCTCGGGCGTGGGGGGACTTAGGCGGGGCCAACGTCCTGACTTTC. Its translation: CASSSPRAWGDLGGANVLTF.

V is TRBV5-6 and J is TRBJ2-4; 9 positions agree with TRBD1. CDR1 SGHDT and CDR2 YYEEEE come from the germline V gene. J lost 0 bases, V lost 4 bases, and 11 bases had no gene match. There are 18 residues in the CDR3. As DNA, the CDR3 is TGTGCCAGCAGCGGCGCCGGGACAGGGCTCCTAGCCAAAAACATTCAGTACTTC. As protein: CASSGAGTGLLAKNIQYF.

The gene calls are TRBV14 and TRBJ2-1, with D unresolved. The germline V gene has CDR1 SGHDN and CDR2 FVKESK. V lost 4 bases, J lost 9 bases, and 13 bases lay in between. This CDR3 is 13 amino acids long. The CDR3 reads CASSLLVSSEQFF. In DNA form, the CDR3 reads TGTGCCAGCAGCCTTCTAGTATCGAGTGAGCAGTTCTTC.

This clone was seen a single time. CDR3 sequence (DNA): TGCGCCAGCAGCCCGGACAGGCGCACCTACGAGCAGTACTTC. This encodes CASSPDRRTYEQYF. This chain uses TRBV5-1 with TRBJ2-7, with TRBD1 identical over 7 bases. Unmatched junction bases numbered 6, after V lost 4 bases and J lost 2 bases. Germline loops: CDR1 SGHRS, CDR2 YFSETQ. This CDR3 has 14 residues.

For the CDR3, the DNA is TGTGCCAGCAGTTACACCGGACAGCTGATATTTTATGGCTACACCTTC. The encoded protein is CASSYTGQLIFYGYTF. The chain couples TRBV28 to TRBJ1-2; TRBD1 might be the D (6 bases). CDR3 length equals 16 residues. Looked up from germline, CDR1 is MDHEN and CDR2 is SYDVKM. Between the trimmed V and J ends, which lost 4 bases and 5 bases, there was a span of 20 bases.

This chain joins TRBV29-1 and TRBJ2-1; TRBD2 agrees at 10 bases. Germline V gives CDR1 SQVTM, CDR2 ANQGSEA. The trim removed 8 bases at V and 7 bases at J, leaving 11 bases unmatched. CDR3 length: 14 residues. CDR3 coding DNA: TGCAGCACCACCCGACTAGCGGGTGCTAATGAGCAGTTCTTC. Translation: CSTTRLAGANEQFF.